The 21 T cell receptor beta chains below were found in one sample sequenced in a study of blood T cell repertoires in COVID-19. Profiled with immunoSEQ multiplex PCR; TCRdb holds only in-frame clones, not every one. The sample comprises some 130,000 clones, 70% to 80% of which are singletons, and roughly 9.8% rests with the top ten. Sequenced input: peripheral blood. The origin of the receptors is a man between 60 and 70 years old who had recovered from COVID-19.

V gene TRBV6-6 combines with J gene TRBJ1-1; D may be TRBD1 (6 bases). CDR3 size: 13 residues. CDR1 and CDR2 (germline): MNHNY, SVGAGI (reference sequence). The V gene lost 8 bases and the J gene lost 1 base, with 11 bases spanning the gap. The chain's CDR3 is CASSGGPNTEAFF. CDR3 coding DNA: TGTGCCAGCTCGGGGGGGCCGAACACTGAAGCTTTCTTT.

The chain links TRBV19 to TRBJ2-1; 11 bases are shared with TRBD2. V lost 5 bases and J lost 7; bases outside the gene matches: 7. The CDR3 extends over 15 amino acids. The germline CDR1 and CDR2 sequences are LNHDA and SQIVND (reference sequence). CDR3 protein: CASSVVAGGRNEQFF. The DNA of the CDR3 is TGTGCCAGTAGTGTGGTAGCGGGGGGGCGGAATGAGCAGTTCTTC.

The CDR3 is CASSLNRDTEAFF. CDR3 bases: TGCGCCAGCAGCTTGAACAGGGACACTGAAGCTTTCTTT. V is TRBV5-1 and J is TRBJ1-1; perhaps TRBD1 as D (6 bases). The CDR3 consists of 13 residues. Germline assignment: CDR1 SGHRS and CDR2 YFSETQ. V lost 1 base, J lost 3 bases, and 7 bases lay in between. Full variable domain (rest looked up from reference TRBV5-1 and TRBJ1-1): KAGVTQTPRYLIKTRGQQVTLSCSPISGHRSVSWYQQTPGQGLQFLFEYFSETQRNKGNFPGRFSGRQFSNSRSEMNVSTLELGDSALYLCASSLNRDTEAFFGQGTRLTVV.

The chain links TRBV19 to TRBJ2-3, with 12 positions matching TRBD2. The length of the CDR3 is 16 residues. The germline V gene has CDR1 LNHDA and CDR2 SQIVND (reference sequence). With V trimmed by 2 bases and J by 3 bases, 3 bases remained unmatched. The CDR3, as DNA: TGTGCCAGTAGTATAAGGACTAGCGGGGCTACAGATACGCAGTATTTT. It specifies CASSIRTSGATDTQYF. Combining the CDR3 with reference TRBV19 and TRBJ2-3 gives the whole variable domain DGGITQSPKYLFRKEGQNVTLSCEQNLNHDAMYWYRQDPGQGLRLIYYSQIVNDFQKGDIAEGYSVSREKKESFPLTVTSAQKNPTAFYLCASSIRTSGATDTQYFGPGTRLTVL.

This chain links TRBV28 with TRBJ1-5; TRBD1 might be the D (5 bases). V shed 3 bases and J shed 4 bases, with 13 bases lying between them. The length of the CDR3 is 15 residues. Germline assignment: CDR1 MDHEN and CDR2 SYDVKM. CDR3 protein: CASSFTQGFNQPQHF. The CDR3, as DNA: TGTGCCAGCAGTTTTACCCAGGGCTTTAATCAGCCCCAGCATTTT.

The V and J genes are TRBV7-3 and TRBJ1-1, with D possibly being TRBD1 (5 bases). The CDR3 extends over 13 amino acids. Per germline, CDR1 SGHTA and CDR2 FQGTGA. The V and J ends lost 0 bases and 4 bases respectively, with 6 bases between them. CDR3 sequence: CASSLTDSTEAFF. CDR3 DNA: TGTGCCAGCAGCTTAACAGACAGCACTGAAGCTTTCTTT.

The chain combines TRBV3-1 (or the pseudogene TRBV3-2) with TRBJ1-2, with TRBD1 identical over 8 bases. V lost 4 bases, J lost 3 bases, and 10 bases stayed unmatched. The CDR3 covers 16 residues. Germline V gives CDR1 LGHDT, CDR2 YNNKEL (reference sequence). CDR3 amino acids: CASSPLLPGQDYGYTF. The CDR3 DNA is TGTGCCAGCAGCCCACTTCTCCCGGGACAGGACTATGGCTACACCTTC.

This clone was found many times. CDR3 sequence reads: CASSSGRDRVDTGELFF. The CDR3 DNA reads as TGTGCCAGTAGTAGCGGTCGGGACAGGGTAGACACCGGGGAGCTGTTTTTT. The chain is built from TRBV19 and TRBJ2-2; 9 nucleotides match TRBD1. Per the germline V gene, CDR1 is LNHDA and CDR2 is SQIVND (reference sequence). The CDR3 is made up of 17 amino acids. Losses at the gene ends were 4 bases for V and 3 bases for J; bases not matched to a gene: 9.

This clone showed up just once. Relative to the germline gene, one junction end is altered; a read error may explain this. The chain joins TRBV7-7 to TRBJ2-1; 13 nucleotides line up with TRBD2. Germline lookup yields CDR1 SSHAT and CDR2 FNYEAQ (reference sequence). The CDR3 loop spans 15 amino acids. CDR3 residues: CASSQGLAGVNEQFF. CDR3 DNA sequence: TGTGCTAGCAGCCAAGGACTAGCGGGAGTGAATGAGCAGTTCTTC. Combining the CDR3 with reference TRBV7-7 and TRBJ2-1 gives the whole variable domain GAGVSQSPRYKVTKRGQDVTLRCDPISSHATLYWYQQALGQGPEFLTYFNYEAQPDKSGLPSDRFSAERPEGSISTLTIQRTEQRDSAMYRCASSQGLAGVNEQFFGPGTRLTVL.

This sequence joins TRBV30 and TRBJ1-2, with a weak D call TRBD1 (5 bases). The CDR3 contains 12 residues. V lost 2 bases to trimming and J lost 6 bases, with 10 bases between them. Per the germline V gene, CDR1 is GTSNPN and CDR2 is SVGIG (reference sequence). The CDR3 loop reads CAWSRRADGYTF. As DNA, the CDR3 is TGTGCCTGGAGTCGCAGGGCCGATGGCTACACCTTC.

The V gene is TRBV5-1, the J gene TRBJ2-7, with D unresolved. This CDR3 has 15 amino acids. Trimming took 0 bases from V and 3 from J, leaving 13 bases between them. Germline V CDR1 and CDR2: SGHRS, YFSETQ. Written as DNA, the CDR3 is TGCGCCAGCAGCTTGGACCAAGCCCGCTTCTACGAGCAGTACTTC. Protein sequence: CASSLDQARFYEQYF.

Worth noting for this clone: One end of the junction is discordant with germline, which a read error may explain. The chain recombines TRBV7-7 with TRBJ2-3; 7 bases match TRBD1. From germline, CDR1 is SSHAT and CDR2 FNYEAQ (reference sequence). The CDR3 is 15 residues long. The CDR3 region is CASSPGQSGTDTQYF. The CDR3 DNA sequence: TGTGCTAGCAGCCCGGGACAGTCGGGCACAGATACGCAGTATTTT.

The chain has TRBV25-1 and TRBJ1-4, with D possibly TRBD1 on 5 matching bases. This CDR3 region has 14 residues. CDR1 MGHDK and CDR2 SYGVNS come from the germline V gene. The V and J ends lost 5 bases and 8 bases respectively, with 15 bases between them. CDR3 coding DNA: TGTGCCAGCAGTACCGGGACTGGCTTCGAAAAACTGTTTTTT. Protein product: CASSTGTGFEKLFF.

This sequence joins TRBV10-2 and TRBJ1-1, with D uncertain. Looked up from germline, CDR1 is WSHSY and CDR2 is SAAADI. V gave up 4 bases and J gave up 8 bases, with 11 bases separating them. The CDR3 totals 12 residues. For the CDR3, the DNA is TGCGCCAGCAGTGGGACTCGGGCGGAAGCTTTCTTT. It specifies CASSGTRAEAFF.

V usage is TRBV5-1 and J usage is TRBJ1-3; TRBD1 is a possible D gene (5 bases). Trimming took 2 bases from V and 7 from J, leaving 13 bases between them. Germline lookup yields CDR1 SGHRS and CDR2 YFSETQ. CDR3 length: 14 amino acids. Here the CDR3 DNA reads TGCGCCAGCAGCTTTGGGGCTAGTCGGAACACCATATATTTT. Translated, it gives CASSFGASRNTIYF.

The rearrangement links TRBV5-4 to TRBJ2-3, with TRBD2 matching 9 bases. The CDR3 totals 15 residues. The trim removed 7 bases at V and 7 bases at J, leaving 13 bases unmatched. The germline CDR1 and CDR2 sequences are SGHNT and YYREEE (reference sequence). The CDR3 nucleotides are TGTGCCAGCTTAATAGCGGGAGCGGGTACAAATACGCAGTATTTT. Protein product: CASLIAGAGTNTQYF.

The J gene is TRBJ2-7, the V gene TRBV25-1; D unresolved. V was shortened by 6 bases and J by 2 bases, with 5 bases between the two germline ends. The CDR3 runs to 11 residues. CDR1 and CDR2 from the germline V gene are MGHDK and SYGVNS. The CDR3 loop reads CASRETYEQYF. The CDR3 DNA reads TGTGCCAGCAGGGAGACCTACGAGCAGTACTTC.

This chain connects TRBV3-1 (or the pseudogene TRBV3-2) to TRBJ2-7; 9 nucleotides align to TRBD1. The CDR3 sequence is 17 residues long. The germline V gene encodes CDR1 LGHDT and CDR2 YNNKEL (reference sequence). Trimming at V came to 4 bases and at J to 3 bases, leaving 13 bases not matched to a gene. The CDR3 here is CASSPRPDRGRVYEQYF. DNA of the CDR3: TGTGCCAGCAGCCCCCGCCCCGACAGGGGGAGGGTCTACGAGCAGTACTTC.

The chain recombines TRBV6-5 with TRBJ1-5, with D maybe TRBD1 (5 bases). The V gene's germline CDR1 is MNHEY and CDR2 SVGAGI. This CDR3 is 13 amino acids long. Trimming stripped 6 bases from V and 7 bases from J, with 13 bases between. This chain's CDR3 is CASSPSDSQPQHF. The CDR3 nucleotides are TGTGCCAGCAGCCCATCCGACAGCCAGCCCCAGCATTTT.

The J gene is TRBJ2-3, the V gene TRBV6-2 or TRBV6-3; 7 nucleotides agree with TRBD2. Germline-derived CDR1 and CDR2 are MNHEY and SVGEGT. CDR3 length equals 17 residues. The trim removed 2 bases at V and 4 bases at J, leaving 12 bases unmatched. CDR3 in DNA: TGTGCCAGCAGTTACACCCCCAGAAGGGAGGGTTCAGATACGCAGTATTTT. It specifies CASSYTPRREGSDTQYF.

The chain employs TRBV27 and TRBJ2-1; 14 bases align to TRBD2. This CDR3 comprises 18 residues. With 5 bases clipped from V and 0 bases from J, the junction kept 6 bases outside the gene matches. The germline V gene encodes CDR1 MNHEY and CDR2 SMNVEV (reference sequence). CDR3 coding DNA: TGTGCCAGCAGTACGAGGACTAGCGGGGGGAGCTCCTACAATGAGCAGTTCTTC. Its translation: CASSTRTSGGSSYNEQFF.